This T cell receptor beta chain was documented in a study of blood T cell repertoires in COVID-19. Produced via immunoSEQ multiplex PCR; TCRdb's table is partial and in-frame only. The sample has more than 85,000 clones, 80% to 90% seen once. Trimming cost V 0 bases and J 7 bases; bases outside gene matches: 6. The CDR3 is 14 amino acids. The germline CDR1 and CDR2 sequences are SGHNT and YENEEA. The sample was peripheral blood. V and J are TRBV11-3 and TRBJ2-7, with 7 positions matching TRBD1. The receptor was isolated from a man aged 45-65 years with COVID-19, enrolled during active disease. CDR3 bases: TGTGCCAGCAGCTTAGAAACAGGGGTTGGGGAGCAGTACTTC. This sequence encodes CASSLETGVGEQYF.